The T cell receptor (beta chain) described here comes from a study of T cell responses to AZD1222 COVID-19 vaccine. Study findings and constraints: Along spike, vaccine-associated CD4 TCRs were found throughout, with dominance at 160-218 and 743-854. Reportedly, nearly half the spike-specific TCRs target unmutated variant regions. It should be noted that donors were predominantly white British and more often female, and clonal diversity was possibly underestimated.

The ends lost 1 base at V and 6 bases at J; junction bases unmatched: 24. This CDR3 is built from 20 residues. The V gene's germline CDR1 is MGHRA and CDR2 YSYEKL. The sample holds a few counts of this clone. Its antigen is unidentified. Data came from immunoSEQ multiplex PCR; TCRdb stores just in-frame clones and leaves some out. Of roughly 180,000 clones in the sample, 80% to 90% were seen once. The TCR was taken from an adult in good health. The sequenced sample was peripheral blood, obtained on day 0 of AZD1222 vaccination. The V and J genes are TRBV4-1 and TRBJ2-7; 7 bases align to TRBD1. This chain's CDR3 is CASSQVLKASPGQWTREQYF. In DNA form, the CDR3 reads TGCGCCAGCAGCCAAGTTCTAAAGGCTTCTCCGGGACAGTGGACCCGCGAGCAGTACTTC.